Listed below are T cell receptor beta chains from one sample, sequenced in a study of vaccination and CD4 T cells after COVID-19. TCRdb analysed the PCR reads with MiXCR anew, one entry per CDR3 protein. The profile shows roughly 10,000 distinct CDR3 sequences, about half of them singletons. No cognate antigen is known for these TCRs. Sequencing input: CD4+ T cells from blood, cultured in vitro. These TCRs come from a human donor who had recovered from COVID-19. CDR3s include the opening cysteine and the closing phenylalanine or tryptophan. Fields, in order: V gene, CDR3 protein.

TRBV20-1 CSVPWGSKNIQYF
TRBV7-7 CASSPGRVFQETQYF
TRBV20-1 CSARRGETEAFF
TRBV19 CASQLGNSYNSPLHF
TRBV27 CASSSLAGGGYGYTF
TRBV7-7 CASSLGFGAGYEQYF
TRBV7-8 CASSVDSVRTEAFF
TRBV6-1 CASKGARSNQPQHF
TRBV7-6 CASSHRDRGQGGYTF
TRBV6-1 CASSPNFLHSSGNTIYF
TRBV5-1 CASSYDRGYGYTF
TRBV18 CASSPPSTDTQYF
TRBV19 CASSIRRSYGYTF
TRBV10-3 CAISDRGRKINEQFF
TRBV29-1 CSVALFVPGTEAFF
TRBV6-1 CASSNDRGLVYGYTF
TRBV19 CASSMWGGGGNEQFF
TRBV30 CAWSVSYRTGLITEAFF
TRBV25-1 CASSEEGQGARGYTF
TRBV6-2/TRBV6-3 CASRSLGQGSYGYTF
TRBV18 CASSPAQGDNSPLHF
TRBV2 CASVGQGVGEAFF
TRBV7-9 CASSPPPGMNPTQYF
TRBV7-2 CASSLGTGGLNEQFF
TRBV10-3 CAIMSGGAGNEQFF
TRBV30 CAWSKTGGNQPQHF
TRBV4-1 CASSQVGLAGVGELFF
TRBV5-1 CASSLGTARRSYNEQFF
TRBV2 CASSTPGEETQYF
TRBV30 CAWRKTGALNQPQHF